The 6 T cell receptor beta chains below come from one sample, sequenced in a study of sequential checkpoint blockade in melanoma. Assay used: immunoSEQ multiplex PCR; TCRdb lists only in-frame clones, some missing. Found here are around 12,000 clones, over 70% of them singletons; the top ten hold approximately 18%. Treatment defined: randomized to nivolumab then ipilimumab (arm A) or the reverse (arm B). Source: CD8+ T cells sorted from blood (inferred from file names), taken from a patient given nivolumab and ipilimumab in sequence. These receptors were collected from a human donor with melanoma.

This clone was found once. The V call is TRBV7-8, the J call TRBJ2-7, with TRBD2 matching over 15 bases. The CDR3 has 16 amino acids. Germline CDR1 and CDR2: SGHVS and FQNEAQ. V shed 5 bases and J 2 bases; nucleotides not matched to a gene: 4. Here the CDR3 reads CASSTGLAGGPYEQYF. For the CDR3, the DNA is TGTGCCAGCAGCACGGGACTAGCGGGAGGACCCTACGAGCAGTACTTC.

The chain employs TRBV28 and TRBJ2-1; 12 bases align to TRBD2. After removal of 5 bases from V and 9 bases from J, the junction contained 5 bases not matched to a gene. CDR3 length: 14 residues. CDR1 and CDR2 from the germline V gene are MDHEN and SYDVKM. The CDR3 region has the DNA TGTGCCAGCAGTCGACTAGCGGGAGCGGGTGAGCAGTTCTTC. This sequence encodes CASSRLAGAGEQFF.

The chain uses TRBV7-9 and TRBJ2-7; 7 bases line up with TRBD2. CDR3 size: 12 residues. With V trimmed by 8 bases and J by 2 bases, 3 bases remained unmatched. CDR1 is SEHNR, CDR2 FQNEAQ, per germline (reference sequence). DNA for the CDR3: TGTGCCAGCTCTGGGGGGGCCTACGAGCAGTACTTC. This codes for CASSGGAYEQYF.

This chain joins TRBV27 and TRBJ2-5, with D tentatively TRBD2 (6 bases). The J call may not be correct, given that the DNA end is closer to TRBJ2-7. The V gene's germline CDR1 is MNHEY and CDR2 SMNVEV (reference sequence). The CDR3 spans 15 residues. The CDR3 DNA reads TGTGCCAGCAGTGGGATTAGCGGCAGCTCCTACGAGCAGTACTTC. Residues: CASSGISGSSYEQYF.

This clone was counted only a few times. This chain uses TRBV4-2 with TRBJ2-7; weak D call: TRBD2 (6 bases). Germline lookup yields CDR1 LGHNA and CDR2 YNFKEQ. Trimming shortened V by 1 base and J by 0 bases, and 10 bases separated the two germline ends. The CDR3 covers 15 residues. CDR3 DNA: TGTGCCAGCAGCCAAGGATTAGCGGTCTCCTACGAGCAGTACTTC. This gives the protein CASSQGLAVSYEQYF.

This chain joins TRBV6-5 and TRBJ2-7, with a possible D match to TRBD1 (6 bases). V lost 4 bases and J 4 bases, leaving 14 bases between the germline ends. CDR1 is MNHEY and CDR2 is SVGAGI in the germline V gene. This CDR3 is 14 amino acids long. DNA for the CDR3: TGTGCCAGCAGTTTAACAGGGATGGATTACGAGCAGTACTTC. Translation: CASSLTGMDYEQYF.